Listed below are T cell receptor beta chains from one sample, sequenced in a study of beta chain features in type 1 diabetes. Measured with immunoSEQ multiplex PCR; TCRdb has only the in-frame clones, and not every one. This table has more than 130,000 clones, 6.9% appearing once. Sequences were obtained from central memory CD4+ T cells from blood. The receptor source for this set is a woman aged 25 to 45 in good health. Both conserved end residues are part of each CDR3. The D gene is left open where the match is weak. Rows give clone size only sometimes, using once, few, many, or a class for an expanded clone.

V gene	D gene	clone size	J gene	CDR3 protein	CDR3 DNA
TRBV19	TRBD1	few	TRBJ1-2	CASRPRQGYGYTF	TGTGCCAGTAGACCAAGACAGGGGTATGGCTACACCTTC
TRBV5-5	TRBD1	few	TRBJ2-7	CASSYIAGTGDYSYEQYF	TGTGCCAGCAGCTACATCGCCGGGACAGGGGATTACTCCTACGAGCAGTACTTC
TRBV6-4	-	-	TRBJ2-2	CASSLRTNTGELFF	TGTGCCAGCAGTCTCCGGACTAACACCGGGGAGCTGTTTTTT
TRBV18	TRBD2	few	TRBJ2-1	CASSPTVREGDNEQFF	TGTGCCAGCTCACCCACTGTGCGGGAGGGTGACAATGAGCAGTTCTTC
TRBV29-1	TRBD1	few	TRBJ1-5	CSAMTGGNQPQHF	TGCAGCGCTATGACAGGGGGGAATCAGCCCCAGCATTTT
TRBV30	TRBD1	-	TRBJ1-4	CAWSASGTGTFNEKLFF	TGTGCCTGGAGTGCCTCCGGGACAGGGACTTTTAATGAAAAACTGTTTTTT
TRBV2	TRBD2	-	TRBJ2-7	CASRGGLAGLYEQYF	TGTGCCAGCAGGGGAGGACTAGCGGGATTGTACGAGCAGTACTTC
TRBV7-2	TRBD1	-	TRBJ2-7	CASSEDRVFSYF	TGTGCCAGCAGCGAAGACAGGGTTTTTTCGTACTTC
TRBV28	TRBD1	-	TRBJ2-3	CASSFYRGGDTQYF	TGTGCCAGCAGTTTTTACAGGGGTGGAGATACGCAGTATTTT
TRBV9	-	many	TRBJ2-1	CASSVSVGSHNEQFF	TGTGCCAGCAGCGTATCCGTGGGGAGCCACAATGAGCAGTTCTTC
TRBV6-6	-	few	TRBJ2-7	CASSSTLQGTYEQYF	TGTGCCAGCAGTTCCACTTTACAGGGTACCTACGAGCAGTACTTC
TRBV2	TRBD2	few	TRBJ2-5	CASIVPSGPETQYF	TGTGCCAGCATTGTTCCTAGCGGTCCTGAGACCCAGTACTTC
TRBV18	-	few	TRBJ2-7	CASSPPTGWAYEQYF	TGTGCCAGCTCACCACCAACAGGGTGGGCCTACGAGCAGTACTTC
TRBV27	-	-	TRBJ1-2	CASSLQGTYGYTF	TGTGCCAGCAGTTTACAGGGAACCTATGGCTACACCTTC
TRBV7-6	TRBD1	-	TRBJ2-3	CASSLGSTTGGKDTQYF	TGTGCCAGCAGCTTAGGCTCTACGACAGGGGGTAAAGATACGCAGTATTTT